This TCR beta chain is from a study of T-cell memory formation after mild COVID-19. Whole-study results and caveats: Cross-reactive memory apparently joined, as some responding clones appeared in pre-infection memory. Clones contracting across day 15 to 85 had a balanced CD4/CD8 profile; later expanding clones leaned CD4+. Researchers report contracting CD4+ clones mostly in CM and EM, with CD8+ clones in EMRA.

V shed 5 bases, J shed 4 bases, and the junction held 12 bases outside the gene matches. Germline values: CDR1 DFQATT, CDR2 SNEGSKA (reference sequence). CDR3 length: 15 residues. TCR alpha and TCR beta cDNA libraries with sample barcodes and UMIs came from 5'RACE using constant-segment primers. One entry per CDR3 protein results from TCRdb running MiXCR on the 5' RACE reads. This repertoire shows around 310,000 distinct CDR3 sequences, about 16% found once; its top ten account for 20% to 25%. Remarks on this clonotype: Its antigen remains unidentified.

The gene calls are TRBV20-1 and TRBJ2-7; TRBD2 matches at 9 bases. Sequenced input: PBMCs or a T cell subset sorted from them (not recorded which). The clonotype originates from a young man who had mild COVID-19 (a few samples of this study predate the infection). Cell type and time point are not known. The CDR3 is CSAVRGVAGDYEQYF. The DNA of the CDR3 is TGCAGTGCTGTCCGAGGGGTAGCGGGGGATTACGAGCAGTACTTC.